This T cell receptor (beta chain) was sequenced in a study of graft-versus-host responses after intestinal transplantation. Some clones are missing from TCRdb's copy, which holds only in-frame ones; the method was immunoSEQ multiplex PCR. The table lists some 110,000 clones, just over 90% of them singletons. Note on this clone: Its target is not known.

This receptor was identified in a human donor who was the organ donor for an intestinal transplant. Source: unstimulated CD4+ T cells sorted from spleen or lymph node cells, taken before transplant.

In nucleotides, the CDR3 is TGCGCCAGCAGTGAGACAGGGAACGGCGAGCAGTACTTC. Protein product: CASSETGNGEQYF. V usage is TRBV10-1 and J usage is TRBJ2-5, with D possibly TRBD1 on 6 matching bases. The end of the DNA aligns better with TRBJ2-7, so the J call may be wrong. Germline V gene sequence: CDR1 WNHNN, CDR2 SYGVQD (reference sequence). CDR3 length: 13 residues.